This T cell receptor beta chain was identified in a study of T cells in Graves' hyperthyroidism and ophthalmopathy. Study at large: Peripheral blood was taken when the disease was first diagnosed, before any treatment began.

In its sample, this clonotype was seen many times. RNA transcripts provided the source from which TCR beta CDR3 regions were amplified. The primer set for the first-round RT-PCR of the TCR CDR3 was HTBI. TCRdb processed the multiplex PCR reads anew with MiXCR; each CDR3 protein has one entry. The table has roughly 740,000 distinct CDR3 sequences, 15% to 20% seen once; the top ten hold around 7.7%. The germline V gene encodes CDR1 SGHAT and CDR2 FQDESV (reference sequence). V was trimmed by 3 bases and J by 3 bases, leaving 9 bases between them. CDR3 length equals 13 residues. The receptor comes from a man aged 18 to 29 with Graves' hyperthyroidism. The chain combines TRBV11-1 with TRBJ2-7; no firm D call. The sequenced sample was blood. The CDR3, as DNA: TGTGCCAGCAGCTTCACGGATCACTACGAGCAGTACTTC. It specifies CASSFTDHYEQYF.